Below, 11 T cell receptor beta chains from the same sample are listed, as sequenced in a study of T cells in Graves' hyperthyroidism and ophthalmopathy. What was amplified from RNA transcripts were TCR beta CDR3 regions. TCR CDR3 underwent first-round RT-PCR with the HTBI primer set. TCRdb re-derived calls from the multiplex PCR reads in MiXCR, one entry per CDR3 protein. This table holds about 380,000 distinct CDR3 sequences, roughly 14% found once. Sequenced material: blood. These receptors were collected from an older woman with Graves' hyperthyroidism.

The rearrangement joins TRBV29-1 to TRBJ2-7; 11 nucleotides agree with TRBD1. Trimming cost V 4 bases and J 7 bases; bases outside gene matches: 3. The CDR3 is made up of 12 amino acids. Germline loops: CDR1 SQVTM, CDR2 ANQGSEA. The CDR3 region is CSVVGDRGEQYF. CDR3 nucleotides: TGCAGCGTTGTTGGGGACAGGGGGGAGCAGTACTTC.

V gene TRBV4-3 combines with J gene TRBJ1-1, with D possibly being TRBD1 (5 bases). CDR1 is LGHNA and CDR2 is YSLEER in the germline V gene. The CDR3 is made up of 15 amino acids. V dropped 1 base and J dropped 2 bases, with 11 bases sitting between them. The CDR3 loop reads CASSQAPGSNTEAFF. The CDR3 DNA reads TGCGCCAGCAGCCAAGCTCCAGGGAGTAACACTGAAGCTTTCTTT.

In this sample, this clonotype turned up many times. This chain links TRBV5-1 with TRBJ2-1; no definite D call. The CDR3 has 15 amino acids. V was trimmed by 1 base and J by 9 bases, leaving 17 bases between them. Germline V gene data show CDR1 as SGHRS and CDR2 as YFSETQ. The CDR3 nucleotides are TGCGCCAGCAGCTTGACAGCTCATAGGTCTGGTGAGCAGTTCTTC. Translated: CASSLTAHRSGEQFF.

A few counts support this clonotype. V is TRBV27 and J is TRBJ2-3; 8 nucleotides align to TRBD1. This CDR3 comprises 14 residues. The V gene end was trimmed by 6 bases and the J gene end by 5 bases; junction bases not matched to a gene: 7. Germline V gene sequence: CDR1 MNHEY, CDR2 SMNVEV (reference sequence). CDR3 sequence: CASRGQGAGDTQYF. DNA for the CDR3: TGTGCCAGCAGGGGGCAGGGGGCGGGAGATACGCAGTATTTT.

The table lists this clonotype with many counts. The chain employs TRBV11-2 and TRBJ1-4; D not certain. The CDR3 loop spans 15 amino acids. V was cut by 1 base and J by 4 bases, with 10 bases left in between. The V gene's germline CDR1 is SGHAT and CDR2 FQNNGV. This CDR3 reads CASSLGRAGNEKLFF. The CDR3 coding sequence is TGTGCCAGCAGCTTAGGGAGGGCTGGTAATGAAAAACTGTTTTTT.

V gene TRBV11-2 combines with J gene TRBJ2-3; D uncertain. Germline V gene lookup returns CDR1 SGHAT and CDR2 FQNNGV. Trimming shortened V by 5 bases and J by 2 bases, and 8 bases separated the two germline ends. The CDR3 loop spans 13 amino acids. The CDR3 bases are TGTGCCAGCAGCCGAGGCCTCACAGATACGCAGTATTTT. Its protein is CASSRGLTDTQYF. The full variable domain, rest sourced from reference TRBV11-2 and TRBJ2-3, is EAGVAQSPRYKIIEKRQSVAFWCNPISGHATLYWYQQILGQGPKLLIQFQNNGVVDDSQLPKDRFSAERLKGVDSTLKIQPAKLEDSAVYLCASSRGLTDTQYFGPGTRLTVL.

In this sample, this clonotype turned up a few times. The chain joins TRBV7-9 to TRBJ2-3; 7 bases map to TRBD2. J lost 4 bases, V lost 5 bases, and 9 bases had no gene match. The germline V gene has CDR1 SEHNR and CDR2 FQNEAQ (reference sequence). The CDR3 loop spans 15 amino acids. In DNA form, the CDR3 reads TGTGCCAGCAGCCGGGGAGGGGTTAGATCAGATACGCAGTATTTT. It yields the protein CASSRGGVRSDTQYF.

The genes are TRBV27 and TRBJ2-7; 12 positions agree with TRBD2. CDR3 size: 14 residues. J gave up 4 bases and V 7 bases, and 5 bases lay outside the gene matches. Germline V gives CDR1 MNHEY, CDR2 SMNVEV (reference sequence). The CDR3 spells CASKFLAGGYEQYF. In DNA form, the CDR3 reads TGTGCCAGCAAATTTCTAGCGGGAGGGTACGAGCAGTACTTC.

J is TRBJ2-2 and V is TRBV24-1, with 10 bases fitting TRBD2. The CDR3 is made up of 16 amino acids. Germline CDR1 KGHDR, CDR2 SFDVKD. The J segment lost 5 bases and the V segment lost 2 bases, leaving 4 bases of the junction unmatched. DNA for the CDR3: TGTGCCACCAGTGATTCTAGCGGGAGCGGGACCGGGGAGCTGTTTTTT. It is translated as CATSDSSGSGTGELFF.

V usage is TRBV12-3 or TRBV12-4 and J usage is TRBJ2-1; a weak D match, TRBD2 (6 bases). Trimming stripped 8 bases from V and 4 bases from J, with 12 bases between. This CDR3 spans 13 amino acids. CDR3 nucleotides: TGTGCCAGCGGTTCGCGGGATTACAATGAGCAGTTCTTC. It specifies CASGSRDYNEQFF.

The rearrangement uses TRBV6-1 and TRBJ2-7, with TRBD1 matching over 8 bases. Per the germline V gene, CDR1 is MNHNS and CDR2 is SASEGT. V was pared by 5 bases and J by 2 bases, with 8 bases of the junction left unmatched. The CDR3 is 15 residues long. The CDR3 region is CASSSWTGKTYEQYF. CDR3 DNA sequence: TGTGCCAGCAGTTCCTGGACAGGGAAGACCTACGAGCAGTACTTC.